One sample yielded the 28 T cell receptor beta chains listed below, sequenced in a study of blood T cell repertoires in COVID-19. Produced via immunoSEQ multiplex PCR; TCRdb's table is partial and in-frame only. The sample consists of around 320,000 clones, more than 85% of them appearing once. Sequencing was carried out using PBMCs or T cells enriched from blood (not recorded which). The receptors originated from a woman younger than 45 who had been exposed to COVID-19.

The chain carries TRBV5-4 and TRBJ2-5; D perhaps matches TRBD2 (6 bases). Trimming cost V 0 bases and J 2 bases, with 14 bases left between them. This CDR3 region has 16 residues. Germline CDR1 SGHNT, CDR2 YYREEE (reference sequence). The CDR3 nucleotides read TGTGCCAGCAGCTTGGTATGGAGGGGCCGACAAGAGACCCAGTACTTC. Translation gives CASSLVWRGRQETQYF.

Written as DNA, the CDR3 is TGTGCCAGCAGTCTGTCTCCGGGATATGGCTACACCTTC. This gives the protein CASSLSPGYGYTF. The V call is TRBV6-5, the J call TRBJ1-2; no clear D gene. The V gene's germline CDR1 is MNHEY and CDR2 SVGAGI. The CDR3 contains 13 residues. V was shortened by 5 bases and J by 5 bases, with 12 bases between the two germline ends.

This chain joins TRBV5-4 and TRBJ1-2, with 7 nucleotides matching TRBD1. This CDR3 has 15 residues. From germline, CDR1 is SGHNT and CDR2 YYREEE (reference sequence). V was clipped by 3 bases and J by 3 bases; unmatched bases: 8. The CDR3 sequence: CASSSGYTGDYGYTF. CDR3 DNA: TGTGCCAGCAGCTCGGGGTACACAGGGGACTATGGCTACACCTTC.

This chain links TRBV9 with TRBJ1-5; perhaps TRBD1 as D (5 bases). Trimming stripped 3 bases from V and 6 bases from J, with 13 bases between. This CDR3 region has 14 residues. Germline lookup yields CDR1 SGDLS and CDR2 YYNGEE. This chain's CDR3 is CASSGGEVGQPQHF. The DNA for the CDR3 is TGTGCCAGCAGCGGAGGGGAGGTCGGTCAGCCCCAGCATTTT.

This clone has more than one count but fewer than ten. The chain uses TRBV4-1 and TRBJ1-3, with D perhaps TRBD1 (6 bases). Germline loops: CDR1 MGHRA, CDR2 YSYEKL. The CDR3 contains 16 residues. With 5 bases removed from V and 2 bases from J, the gap between germline ends came to 16 bases. CDR3 sequence reads: CASSFRDTGPGNTIYF. The CDR3 DNA reads as TGCGCCAGCAGCTTCCGGGACACTGGGCCTGGAAACACCATATATTTT.

The chain links TRBV5-1 to TRBJ1-2; 7 nucleotides line up with TRBD1. V shed 1 base, J shed 3 bases, and the junction held 6 bases outside the gene matches. This CDR3 is built from 15 residues. In germline, CDR1 is SGHRS, CDR2 YFSETQ. CDR3: CASSLLGRGDYGYTF. The CDR3 bases are TGCGCCAGCAGCTTGCTAGGCAGGGGGGACTATGGCTACACCTTC. Full variable domain (remainder filled in from reference TRBV5-1 and TRBJ1-2): KAGVTQTPRYLIKTRGQQVTLSCSPISGHRSVSWYQQTPGQGLQFLFEYFSETQRNKGNFPGRFSGRQFSNSRSEMNVSTLELGDSALYLCASSLLGRGDYGYTFGSGTRLTVV.

This clone was found once. The J gene is TRBJ2-6, the V gene TRBV19; 9 positions match TRBD2. The CDR3 sequence is 16 residues long. Germline CDR1 reads LNHDA; CDR2 reads SQIVND (reference sequence). V shed 8 bases, J shed 4 bases, and the junction held 9 bases outside the gene matches. CDR3: CASRPGLALGANVLTF. The CDR3 DNA reads TGTGCCAGTCGACCGGGACTAGCTTTGGGGGCCAACGTCCTGACTTTC.

The chain employs TRBV24-1 and TRBJ1-1, with 9 bases lining up with TRBD1. CDR1 is KGHDR, CDR2 SFDVKD, per germline. CDR3 length: 13 residues. The V gene end was trimmed by 7 bases and the J gene end by 12 bases; junction bases not matched to a gene: 11. CDR3 amino acids: CATRPTGGGSSFF. CDR3 nucleotides: TGTGCCACCAGGCCAACAGGGGGCGGGTCGTCTTTCTTT.

The V gene is TRBV15, the J gene TRBJ2-1; D is undetermined. V lost 0 bases to trimming and J lost 6 bases, with 15 bases between them. This CDR3 has 16 amino acids. Germline CDR1 LNHNV, CDR2 YYDKDF (reference sequence). CDR3 bases: TGTGCCACCAGCAGAGATCAGAACAGAATTTTCAATGAGCAGTTCTTC. This codes for CATSRDQNRIFNEQFF.

The chain uses TRBV2 and TRBJ1-1; D call uncertain. Deletions cut 8 bases from V and 10 bases from J, with 11 bases between. From germline, CDR1 is SNHLY and CDR2 FYNNEI. This CDR3 spans 10 amino acids. CDR3 loop: CASVPLRAFF. The CDR3 region has the DNA TGTGCCAGCGTACCCCTCAGAGCTTTCTTT.

V gene TRBV5-8 combines with J gene TRBJ1-1, with 8 nucleotides matching TRBD1. The junction had 8 bases not matched to a gene; V was cut back by 4 bases and J by 0 bases. Per the germline V gene, CDR1 is SGHTS and CDR2 is YDEGEE. CDR3 length equals 16 residues. The CDR3 DNA reads as TGTGCCAGCAGCCGAAGGACAGGGCAGATGAACACTGAAGCTTTCTTT. It encodes CASSRRTGQMNTEAFF.

This clone was seen only once. The chain joins TRBV3-1 (or the pseudogene TRBV3-2) to TRBJ1-1; D is undetermined. V lost 6 bases, J lost 0 bases, and 14 bases lay in between. Per germline, CDR1 LGHDT and CDR2 YNNKEL (reference sequence). This CDR3 has 15 amino acids. CDR3: CASRRRGSMNTEAFF. The CDR3 DNA sequence: TGTGCCAGCAGACGAAGAGGGTCTATGAACACTGAAGCTTTCTTT.

The chain links TRBV5-1 to TRBJ1-3, with D tentatively TRBD1 (5 bases). This CDR3 has 15 residues. The germline V gene has CDR1 SGHRS and CDR2 YFSETQ. The V end lost 4 bases, the J end lost 4 bases, and 15 bases lay between the germline ends. CDR3 region: CASSVSGISGNTIYF. CDR3 DNA sequence: TGCGCCAGCAGCGTATCAGGGATTTCAGGAAACACCATATATTTT. The full variable domain, with the rest looked up from reference TRBV5-1 and TRBJ1-3, is KAGVTQTPRYLIKTRGQQVTLSCSPISGHRSVSWYQQTPGQGLQFLFEYFSETQRNKGNFPGRFSGRQFSNSRSEMNVSTLELGDSALYLCASSVSGISGNTIYFGEGSWLTVV.

The chain uses TRBV27 and TRBJ1-4; D is unclear. The germline CDR1 and CDR2 sequences are MNHEY and SMNVEV (reference sequence). V lost 5 bases to trimming and J lost 8 bases, with 18 bases between them. The CDR3 totals 15 residues. The CDR3: CASSIMLAPGEKLFF. The CDR3 DNA is TGTGCCAGCAGTATTATGTTGGCCCCGGGGGAAAAACTGTTTTTT.

V is TRBV19 and J is TRBJ1-2, with D unclear. The CDR3 is 15 amino acids. Germline V gene sequence: CDR1 LNHDA, CDR2 SQIVND (reference sequence). V lost 5 bases and J 6 bases, leaving 19 bases between the germline ends. DNA for the CDR3: TGTGCCAGTAGTCGCGGGGTGTTGGTAGCGGATGGCTACACCTTC. It encodes CASSRGVLVADGYTF.

CDR3 sequence: CASRLGYGRDLQETQYF. CDR3 bases: TGCGCCAGCAGACTGGGGTACGGCAGGGACTTGCAAGAGACCCAGTACTTC. V and J are TRBV5-1 and TRBJ2-5, with D possibly being TRBD2 (6 bases). This CDR3 comprises 17 residues. CDR1 SGHRS and CDR2 YFSETQ come from the germline V gene. The V end was cut by 5 bases, the J end by 2 bases, with 22 bases between. Complete variable domain (other parts from reference TRBV5-1 and TRBJ2-5): KAGVTQTPRYLIKTRGQQVTLSCSPISGHRSVSWYQQTPGQGLQFLFEYFSETQRNKGNFPGRFSGRQFSNSRSEMNVSTLELGDSALYLCASRLGYGRDLQETQYFGPGTRLLVL.

V and J are TRBV10-3 and TRBJ1-1; 9 positions match TRBD1. CDR3 length: 16 amino acids. Per the germline V gene, CDR1 is ENHRY and CDR2 is SYGVKD. V lost 6 bases, J lost 1 base, and 9 bases stayed unmatched. CDR3 sequence: CAIRRDRDVANTEAFF. The CDR3 nucleotides are TGTGCCATCAGGAGGGACAGGGACGTAGCGAACACTGAAGCTTTCTTT.

The CDR3 sequence: CASSELQSVSGANVLTF. CDR3 bases: TGTGCCAGCAGTGAACTTCAGTCCGTCTCTGGGGCCAACGTCCTGACTTTC. The chain joins TRBV2 to TRBJ2-6; the D is unclear. The germline gives CDR1 SNHLY, CDR2 FYNNEI. Trimming took 2 bases from V and 0 from J, leaving 11 bases between them. The CDR3 has 17 residues.

The rearrangement uses TRBV3-1 (or the pseudogene TRBV3-2) and TRBJ2-7, with D hard to call. The V end lost 2 bases, the J end lost 2 bases, and 4 bases lay between the germline ends. CDR3 length: 12 residues. Germline V lookup: CDR1 LGHDT, CDR2 YNNKEL (reference sequence). The DNA for the CDR3 is TGTGCCAGCAGCCAACGTACCTACGAGCAGTACTTC. It yields the protein CASSQRTYEQYF.

The chain recombines TRBV5-5 with TRBJ1-1; possible D gene TRBD1, 6 bases. CDR1 SGHKS and CDR2 YYEKEE come from the germline V gene (reference sequence). V shed 0 bases and J shed 0 bases, with 6 bases lying between them. The CDR3 runs 14 residues. The CDR3 loop is CASSLDRVNTEAFF. CDR3 bases: TGTGCCAGCAGCTTGGACAGGGTGAACACTGAAGCTTTCTTT.

The rearrangement joins TRBV19 to TRBJ1-2; the D is unclear. The CDR3 is 13 amino acids. With 10 bases removed from V and 5 bases from J, the gap between germline ends came to 17 bases. Germline V gives CDR1 LNHDA, CDR2 SQIVND (reference sequence). CDR3 region: CATPTNGGYGYTF. In nucleotides, the CDR3 is TGTGCCACCCCAACGAATGGAGGTTATGGCTACACCTTC.

This chain joins TRBV18 and TRBJ2-3, with 9 bases aligning to TRBD1. The ends lost 1 base at V and 4 bases at J; junction bases unmatched: 6. Per germline, CDR1 KGHSH and CDR2 LQKENI. CDR3 length: 16 residues. The CDR3 nucleotides are TGTGCCAGCTCACCACTCGGGACAGGGTTTGCAGATACGCAGTATTTT. It specifies CASSPLGTGFADTQYF.

The chain couples TRBV5-6 to TRBJ1-2; tentative D call: TRBD1 (5 bases). With 0 bases removed from V and 8 bases from J, the gap between germline ends came to 11 bases. The germline V gene has CDR1 SGHDT and CDR2 YYEEEE. The CDR3 consists of 13 residues. Here the CDR3 DNA reads TGTGCCAGCAGCTTGGCAGGGATTGCCGGCTACACCTTC. It specifies CASSLAGIAGYTF.

V gene TRBV4-3 combines with J gene TRBJ2-7, with 9 nucleotides matching TRBD1. The CDR3 has 17 residues. V dropped 1 base and J dropped 4; count of bases not matched to a gene: 11. Germline CDR1 and CDR2: LGHNA and YSLEER. The CDR3 loop is CASSQARGQGYLYEQYF. Here the CDR3 DNA reads TGCGCCAGCAGCCAAGCGAGGGGACAGGGCTACTTATACGAGCAGTACTTC.

The gene calls are TRBV6-5 and TRBJ2-3; D is perhaps TRBD2 (5 bases). Germline V gene data show CDR1 as MNHEY and CDR2 as SVGAGI. Trimming took off 6 bases at V and 5 bases at J, with 15 bases between the two ends. The CDR3 sequence is 14 residues long. The CDR3, as DNA: TGTGCCAGCAGGGCGGGCCCTTTAGGAGATACGCAGTATTTT. The encoded protein is CASRAGPLGDTQYF.

This chain joins TRBV7-2 and TRBJ2-3; D ambiguous. The CDR3 spans 14 residues. Looked up from germline, CDR1 is SGHTA and CDR2 is FQGNSA. Trimming removed 4 bases at V and 0 bases at J, with 8 bases between. CDR3 protein: CASSSLLSTDTQYF. The CDR3, as DNA: TGTGCCAGCAGCTCCTTACTCAGCACAGATACGCAGTATTTT.

The chain links TRBV12-3 or TRBV12-4 to TRBJ1-4; no clear D. The CDR3 runs to 11 residues. V lost 5 bases and J 5 bases, leaving 3 bases between the germline ends. CDR3 nucleotide sequence: TGTGCCAGCAGTATAAATGAAAAACTGTTTTTT. Amino acids: CASSINEKLFF.

This clone was seen a single time. CDR3 residues: CASSLTGANSPLHF. The CDR3 DNA is TGTGCCAGCAGTTTAACAGGAGCCAATTCACCCCTCCACTTT. The gene calls are TRBV2 and TRBJ1-6; the D gene is possibly TRBD1 (5 bases). The ends were cut back, 5 bases at V and 7 bases at J, with 12 bases in the middle. Germline CDR1 and CDR2: SNHLY and FYNNEI. The CDR3 runs to 14 residues. The whole variable domain, remainder taken from reference TRBV2 and TRBJ1-6, is EPEVTQTPSHQVTQMGQEVILRCVPISNHLYFYWYRQILGQKVEFLVSFYNNEISEKSEIFDDQFSVERPDGSNFTLKIRSTKLEDSAMYFCASSLTGANSPLHFGNGTRLTVT.